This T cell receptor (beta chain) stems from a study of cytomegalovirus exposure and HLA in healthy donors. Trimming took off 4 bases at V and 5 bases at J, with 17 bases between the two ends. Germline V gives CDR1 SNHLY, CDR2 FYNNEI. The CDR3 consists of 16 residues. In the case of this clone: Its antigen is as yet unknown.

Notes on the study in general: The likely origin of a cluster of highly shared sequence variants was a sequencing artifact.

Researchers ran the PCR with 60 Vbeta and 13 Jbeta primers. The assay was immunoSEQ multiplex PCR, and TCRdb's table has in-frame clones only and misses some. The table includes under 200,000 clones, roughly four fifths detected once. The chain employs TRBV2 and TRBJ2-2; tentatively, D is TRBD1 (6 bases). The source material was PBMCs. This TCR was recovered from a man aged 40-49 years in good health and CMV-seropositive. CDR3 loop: CASSGRQDRSTGELFF. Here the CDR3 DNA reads TGTGCCAGCAGTGGAAGACAGGATAGGAGTACCGGGGAGCTGTTTTTT.